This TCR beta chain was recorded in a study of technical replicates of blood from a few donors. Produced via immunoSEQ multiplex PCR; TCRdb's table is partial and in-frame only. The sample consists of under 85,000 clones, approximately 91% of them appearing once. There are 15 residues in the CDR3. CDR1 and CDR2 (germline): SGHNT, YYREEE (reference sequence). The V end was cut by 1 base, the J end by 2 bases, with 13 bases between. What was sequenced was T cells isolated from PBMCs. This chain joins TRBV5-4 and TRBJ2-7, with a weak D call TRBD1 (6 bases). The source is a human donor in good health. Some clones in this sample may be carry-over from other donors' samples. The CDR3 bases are TGTGCCAGCAGCTTGATCGGGACATATCCCTACGAGCAGTACTTC. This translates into CASSLIGTYPYEQYF.